This T cell receptor beta chain was observed in a study of Ad26.COV2.S vaccination and SARS-CoV-2 variants. Whole-study findings and limits: Non-spike TCR breadth was similar in vaccine and placebo recipients. Vaccine recipients showed a spike-specific TCR breadth that was higher than in placebo recipients.

The treatment is: over 15 received Ad26.COV2.S at low or high dose, single or two shots; about 5 received placebo; per-sample allocation not given. Day 63 following the first vaccine or placebo injection was when the samples were taken. In Boston, the donor was an adult between 18-55 years of age. SARS-CoV-2 spike from the Wuhan strain was encoded by the vaccine, an Ad26 vector. Points on this clone: The antigen is undetermined.

The table came from immunoSEQ multiplex PCR; TCRdb's copy has only in-frame clones and leaves some out. The profile shows 360,000 or so clones, over 75% of them singletons. V shed 5 bases and J shed 4 bases, with 18 bases lying between them. Germline V gene sequence: CDR1 SGHTA, CDR2 FQGTGA. The CDR3 has 16 amino acids. The rearrangement joins TRBV7-3 to TRBJ2-1; a possible D gene is TRBD2 (7 bases). The input for sequencing was peripheral blood, taken in a trial of Ad26.COV2.S vaccine versus placebo. The TCR was taken from a person between 18 and 59 years old who received the Ad26.COV2.S COVID-19 vaccine or a placebo. In nucleotides, the CDR3 is TGTGCCAGCAGCCCAGAAGGGGGGGCCCCTTACAATGAGCAGTTCTTC. Protein product: CASSPEGGAPYNEQFF.